The TCR beta chain under discussion was sequenced for a study of T cell repertoires in cytomegalovirus infection. Study-level background: Public TCR beta signatures marked donors with CMV infection and the matching HLA. General study findings and limits: Ex vivo, HLA-C-restricted CMV-specific TCR beta clonotypes prevailed over the rest of the response. Totalled public TCR beta family frequency picked out people who carried CMV plus the relevant HLA.

TCRdb called the reads again in MiXCR, with one record for every CDR3 protein. The sample records roughly 800,000 distinct CDR3 sequences, almost 30% being singletons. Details on this clonotype: What it binds is unknown.

The CDR3 spans 14 residues. With 4 bases clipped from V and 2 bases from J, the junction kept 5 bases outside the gene matches. The germline V gene has CDR1 SQVTM and CDR2 ANQGSEA. The receptor was isolated from a human donor in good health (CMV status not recorded). Some clones in this sample may be carry-over from other donors' samples. The rearrangement uses TRBV29-1 and TRBJ1-3, with TRBD1 matching over 7 bases. Specimen: cultured CD8+ T cells from PBMCs, collected from culture after CMV antigen stimulation. The CDR3 region has the DNA TGCAGCGTTGGAGGGGGCGCCCCTGGAAACACCATATATTTT. It encodes CSVGGGAPGNTIYF.